One sample yielded the 20 T cell receptor beta chains listed below, sequenced in a study of CD8+ T cells in alopecia areata. Sorting of pooled cutaneous lymph node cells used CD4, CD8alpha, NKG2D, NKG2ACE and other markers. Following extraction, RNA underwent reverse transcription to cDNA, which served as the sequencing template. TCRdb's table, derived via immunoSEQ multiplex PCR, lists solely in-frame clones and lacks some. In total the sample includes 7,500 to 10,000 clones, none of them seen once. Sequencing was performed on CD8+ T cells sorted from a lymph node. Source of these receptors: a C3H/HeJ mouse with alopecia areata. The strain is characterized by the MHC haplotype H2-k.

This clone was seen ten or more times. Genes and germline come from the mouse. The read stops 4 residues short of the end of the CDR3; the missing end is completed from the germline J gene. The chain is built from TRBV13-2 and TRBJ2-7, with D perhaps matching TRBD1 (6 bases). CDR3 size: 12 residues. CDR1 and CDR2 from the germline V gene are NNHNN and SYGAGS (reference sequence). The CDR3 bases that were read are TGTGCCAGCGGTGGGGGACAAAAT. Its translation: CASGGGQN. The CDR3 in full is CASGGGQNEQYF.

Concerning this clone itself: The gene names given are mouse names. The missing CDR3 end, 3 residues past where the read stops, is filled in from the germline J gene. The V call is TRBV14, the J call TRBJ1-3; weak D call: TRBD1 (5 bases). The CDR3 totals 12 residues. CDR1 SGHDT and CDR2 FRDEAV come from the germline V gene. V lost 4 bases to trimming and J lost 8 bases, with 10 bases between them. The CDR3 DNA, read in part, is TGTGCCAGCAGTCGGACACCTCATACG. Translation: CASSRTPHT. The entire CDR3 is CASSRTPHTLYF.

This clone was seen many times. Genes and germline come from the mouse. Other DNA sequences in the same sample also yield this CDR3. The CDR3 is CASSQGTASQNTLYF. The covered CDR3 bases are TGTGCCAGCAGCCAAGGGACAGCTAGTCAAAAC. The genes are TRBV5 and TRBJ2-4; D possibly corresponds to TRBD1 (6 bases). Coverage ceases 4 residues before the CDR3 finishes, and the germline J gene fills in the end. Germline loops: CDR1 LGHNA, CDR2 YNLKQL (reference sequence). V gave up 1 base and J gave up 0 bases, with 8 bases separating them. The CDR3 has 15 amino acids.

In this sample, this clone turned up many times. Gene labels here are mouse ones. The read terminates 4 residues before the CDR3 end, so the remaining end is supplied by the germline J gene. J is TRBJ2-7 and V is TRBV13-2, with 9 bases aligning to TRBD2. Germline values: CDR1 NNHNN, CDR2 SYGAGS (reference sequence). This CDR3 has 14 residues. This CDR3 is CASGEGTGRYEQYF. Partial CDR3 DNA: TGTGCCAGCGGTGAGGGGACTGGGAGATAT.

This clone was observed a handful of times. These gene names are mouse names. Sequencing ends 4 residues short of the CDR3 end; the germline J gene provides the rest. The chain carries TRBV5 and TRBJ2-7, with D perhaps TRBD2 (6 bases). Per the germline V gene, CDR1 is LGHNA and CDR2 is YNLKQL (reference sequence). The CDR3 covers 12 residues. CDR3 region: CASSPRGDEQYF. The CDR3 bases that were read are TGTGCCAGCAGCCCCCGGGGGGAT.

The table lists this clone with many counts. The gene names here belong to mouse. The CDR3 end lies 4 residues beyond the end of the read and is filled in from the germline J gene. This specimen includes other DNA sequences encoding the same CDR3. J is TRBJ2-1 and V is TRBV19, with 9 bases lining up with TRBD1. CDR1 and CDR2 (germline): FNHDT, SITEND (reference sequence). The V segment lost 2 bases and the J segment 4 bases; nucleotides outside the gene matches: 1. The length of the CDR3 is 14 residues. The sequenced part of the CDR3 DNA is TGTGCCAGCAGTATTGGGACAGGGTATGCT. This sequence encodes CASSIGTGYA. The whole CDR3 sequence is CASSIGTGYAEQFF.

In its sample, this clone was seen many times. The gene names here belong to mouse. The read stops 4 residues short of the end of the CDR3; the missing end is completed from the germline J gene. V and J are TRBV29 and TRBJ2-7, with 7 bases that match TRBD2. From germline, CDR1 is MSHET and CDR2 SYDVDS. The CDR3 consists of 11 residues. The sequenced part of the CDR3 DNA is TGTGCTAGCAGGGGGGGGTAT. As protein: CASRGGY. The whole CDR3 sequence reads CASRGGYEQYF.

This clone appeared many times. Each gene name is a mouse one. Sequencing ends 4 residues short of the CDR3 end; the germline J gene provides the rest. The chain recombines TRBV13-3 with TRBJ2-1; TRBD1 matches 7 bases. CDR1 is NNHDY, CDR2 SYVADS, per germline. V dropped 0 bases and J dropped 3; count of bases not matched to a gene: 3. This CDR3 comprises 15 residues. The CDR3 bases that were read are TGTGCCAGCAGTGATGCGTCAGGGGGCTATGCT. Translating gives CASSDASGGYA. The entire CDR3 sequence reads CASSDASGGYAEQFF.

This clone showed up just a few times. Gene and germline names: mouse. The read stops 4 residues short of the end of the CDR3; the missing end is completed from the germline J gene. This chain connects TRBV31 to TRBJ2-4; TRBD1 matches at 7 bases. The CDR3 loop spans 14 amino acids. V was clipped by 3 bases and J by 0 bases; unmatched bases: 3. The V gene's germline CDR1 is GKSSPN and CDR2 SITVG. CDR3 DNA, as far as it was read: TGTGCCTGGAGCCGGGACAGTAGTCAAAAC. Protein product: CAWSRDSSQN. Given in full, the CDR3 is CAWSRDSSQNTLYF.

The sample holds many counts of this clone. Gene names and germline refer to mouse. The read is 4 residues too short to cover the CDR3 end, so that end is filled in from the germline J gene. The rearrangement links TRBV29 to TRBJ1-2; D is perhaps TRBD1 (5 bases). Germline-derived CDR1 and CDR2 are MSHET and SYDVDS. The CDR3 loop spans 12 amino acids. CDR3 protein: CASSPTGGDYTF. CDR3 DNA, as far as it was read: TGTGCTAGCAGTCCGACTGGGGGC.

This clone was counted between two and nine times. Mouse names are used for the genes. The CDR3 end lies 4 residues beyond the end of the read and is filled in from the germline J gene. The V and J genes are TRBV13-2 and TRBJ2-3; TRBD2 agrees at 11 bases. The germline gives CDR1 NNHNN, CDR2 SYGAGS (reference sequence). J was trimmed by 0 bases and V by 5 bases; bases with no gene match: 2. The CDR3 spans 15 residues. The CDR3 loop reads CASGGTGGSAETLYF. The DNA read from the CDR3 is TGTGCCAGCGGGGGGACTGGGGGTAGTGCAGAA.

This clone has at least ten counts. Gene names denote mouse genes. The CDR3 end falls 4 residues outside the read, so it is completed with the germline J gene. The V call is TRBV19, the J call TRBJ1-1; D possibly corresponds to TRBD1 (5 bases). The germline V and J ends were trimmed by 0 bases and 3 bases, with 6 bases remaining between them. The germline gives CDR1 FNHDT, CDR2 SITEND (reference sequence). The CDR3 spans 13 residues. This CDR3 reads CASSIGGYTEVFF. CDR3 DNA (partial): TGTGCCAGCAGTATAGGGGGCTACACA.

This clone was observed many times. Mouse gene names apply. The observed sequence ends 4 residues before the CDR3 terminus, with the missing tail filled in from the germline J gene. The V gene is TRBV13-3, the J gene TRBJ2-1, with 9 bases fitting TRBD2. Germline V gives CDR1 NNHDY, CDR2 SYVADS. Unmatched junction bases numbered 5, after V lost 2 bases and J lost 2 bases. CDR3 length: 16 residues. The CDR3 sequence: CASSERWGGDYAEQFF. Partial CDR3 DNA: TGTGCCAGCAGTGAAAGGTGGGGGGGCGACTATGCT.

Many counts were recorded for this clone. The germline and genes are mouse ones. The DNA ends 4 residues before the CDR3 does, and the rest of the CDR3 is filled in from the germline J gene. The V call is TRBV19, the J call TRBJ2-7; 10 bases match TRBD1. Germline assignment: CDR1 FNHDT and CDR2 SITEND (reference sequence). The CDR3 runs to 14 residues. CDR3: CASSMGQGRDEQYF. Incomplete CDR3 DNA: TGTGCCAGCAGTATGGGACAGGGGAGGGAT.

In its sample, this clone was seen many times. Gene names are the mouse ones. The DNA ends 4 residues before the CDR3 does, and the rest of the CDR3 is filled in from the germline J gene. The V and J genes are TRBV1 and TRBJ2-7, with 10 nucleotides matching TRBD2. The CDR3 covers 15 residues. Germline values: CDR1 NSQYPW, CDR2 LRSPGD (reference sequence). The sequenced CDR3 bases are TGCACCTGCAGTGCAGACCTGGGGGGGCTTTAT. Amino acids: CTCSADLGGLY. In full, the CDR3 is CTCSADLGGLYEQYF.

This clone was detected many times. Gene names and germline match the mouse. The CDR3 end lies 4 residues beyond the end of the read and is filled in from the germline J gene. This rearrangement joins TRBV29 to TRBJ2-3; 7 nucleotides agree with TRBD1. This CDR3 is built from 15 residues. V was pared by 0 bases and J by 1 base, with 1 base of the junction left unmatched. From germline, CDR1 is MSHET and CDR2 SYDVDS. Partial CDR3 DNA: TGTGCTAGCAGTTTATCAGACAGGGGTGCAGAA. The encoded protein is CASSLSDRGAE. The complete CDR3 protein is CASSLSDRGAETLYF.

This clone ranks as medium-sized. The gene names given are mouse names. The CDR3 end lies 4 residues beyond the end of the read and is filled in from the germline J gene. The chain couples TRBV16 to TRBJ1-1; TRBD1 matches 11 bases. Germline lookup yields CDR1 SGHSA and CDR2 FRNQAP. With 4 bases clipped from V and 4 bases from J, the junction kept 2 bases outside the gene matches. This CDR3 spans 14 amino acids. CDR3 bases read: TGTGCAAGCAGCTCCGGGACAGGGGGCACA. Translation gives CASSSGTGGT. The entire CDR3 is CASSSGTGGTEVFF. Full variable domain (missing parts from reference TRBV16 and TRBJ1-1): NAGVIQTPRHKVTGKGQEATLWCEPISGHSAVFWYRQTIVQGLEFLTYFRNQAPIDDSGMPKERFSAQMPNQSHSTLKIQSTQPQDSAVYLCASSSGTGGTEVFFGKGTRLTVV.

This clone occurred many times. Gene names are the mouse ones. The read terminates 4 residues ahead of where the CDR3 ends, so the germline J gene completes it. The genes are TRBV13-1 and TRBJ2-5, with 10 positions matching TRBD2. The CDR3 consists of 15 residues. Germline-derived CDR1 and CDR2 are NSHNY and SYGAGN. CDR3 DNA, as far as it was read: TGTGCCAGCAGTGATGCTGGGGGGGCGAGAGAC. Encoded protein: CASSDAGGARD. The full-length CDR3 reads as CASSDAGGARDTQYF.

Remarks on this clone: Germline and genes here are mouse. The read halts 4 residues ahead of the CDR3 end, with the missing end drawn from the germline J gene. The V call is TRBV29, the J call TRBJ2-1, with D tentatively TRBD1 (6 bases). Germline V gene sequence: CDR1 MSHET, CDR2 SYDVDS. There are 14 residues in the CDR3. V lost 3 bases to trimming and J lost 3 bases, with 9 bases between them. CDR3 in amino acids: CASSFRGVYAEQFF. Incomplete CDR3 DNA: TGTGCTAGCAGTTTCAGGGGCGTCTATGCT.

This clone has ten or more counts. The gene symbols are mouse symbols. The read falls 4 residues short of the CDR3 end, and the missing part is taken from the germline J gene. The chain couples TRBV13-3 to TRBJ2-1; TRBD2 matches 11 bases. This CDR3 has 14 amino acids. CDR1 NNHDY and CDR2 SYVADS come from the germline V gene. V was pared by 5 bases and J by 6 bases, with 4 bases of the junction left unmatched. The CDR3 is CASRDWGAPAEQFF. The covered CDR3 bases are TGTGCCAGCAGGGACTGGGGGGCCCCTGCT.